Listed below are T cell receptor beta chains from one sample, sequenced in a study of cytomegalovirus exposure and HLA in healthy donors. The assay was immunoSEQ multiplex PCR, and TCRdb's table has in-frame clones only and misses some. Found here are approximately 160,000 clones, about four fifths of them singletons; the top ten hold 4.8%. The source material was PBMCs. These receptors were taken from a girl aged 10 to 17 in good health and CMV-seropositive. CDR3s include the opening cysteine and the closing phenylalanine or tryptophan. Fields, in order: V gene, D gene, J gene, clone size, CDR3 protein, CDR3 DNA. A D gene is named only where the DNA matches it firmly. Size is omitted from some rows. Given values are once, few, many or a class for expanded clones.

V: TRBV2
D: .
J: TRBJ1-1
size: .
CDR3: CASKTDTNTEAFF
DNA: TGTGCCAGCAAGACGGACACTAACACTGAAGCTTTCTTT

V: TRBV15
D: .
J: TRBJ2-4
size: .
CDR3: CATSRARPQDIQYF
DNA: TGTGCCACCAGCAGAGCCAGGCCCCAGGACATTCAGTACTTC

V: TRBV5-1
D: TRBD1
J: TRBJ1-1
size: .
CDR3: CASSSQGLTAEAFF
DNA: TGCGCCAGCAGCTCACAGGGGCTCACGGCTGAAGCTTTCTTT

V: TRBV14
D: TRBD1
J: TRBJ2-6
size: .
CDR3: CASSQWTGSSGANVLTF
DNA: TGTGCAAGCAGCCAGTGGACAGGGAGCTCTGGGGCCAACGTCCTGACTTTC

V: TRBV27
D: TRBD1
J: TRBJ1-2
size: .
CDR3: CASSPWAAGQGNSNYGYTF
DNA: TGTGCCAGCAGTCCGTGGGCAGCGGGACAGGGAAATTCTAACTATGGCTACACCTTC

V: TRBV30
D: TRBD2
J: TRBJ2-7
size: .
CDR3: CAWTRTAGVREQYF
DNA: TGTGCCTGGACGAGGACAGCGGGAGTGAGGGAGCAGTACTTC

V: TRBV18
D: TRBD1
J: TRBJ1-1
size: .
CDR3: CASSPEQGDNTEAFF
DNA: TGTGCCAGCTCACCAGAACAGGGGGATAACACTGAAGCTTTCTTT

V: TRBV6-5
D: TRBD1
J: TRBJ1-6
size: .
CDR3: CASSYSEGQNNSPLHF
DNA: TGTGCCAGCAGTTACTCCGAGGGACAGAATAATTCACCCCTCCACTTT

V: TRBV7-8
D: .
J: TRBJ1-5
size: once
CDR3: CASSPKRESPLKQPQHF
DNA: TGTGCCAGCAGCCCAAAACGAGAGAGCCCCCTAAAGCAGCCCCAGCATTTT

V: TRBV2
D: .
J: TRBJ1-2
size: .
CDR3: CASAEGLYGYTF
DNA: TGTGCCAGCGCCGAGGGTCTTTATGGCTACACCTTC

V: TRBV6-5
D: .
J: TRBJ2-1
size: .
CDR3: CASSYSRSFSYNEQFF
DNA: TGTGCCAGCAGTTACTCGAGAAGTTTCTCCTACAATGAGCAGTTCTTC

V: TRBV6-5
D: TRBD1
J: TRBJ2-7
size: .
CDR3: CASSVGQGNEQYF
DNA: TGTGCCAGCAGCGTGGGACAGGGTAACGAGCAGTACTTC

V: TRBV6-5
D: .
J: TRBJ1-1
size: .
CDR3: CASSYLGGTEAFF
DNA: TGTGCCAGCAGTTACCTCGGGGGGACTGAAGCTTTCTTT

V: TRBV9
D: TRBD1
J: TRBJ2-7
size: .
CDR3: CASSVGTDPDEQYF
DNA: TGTGCCAGCAGCGTCGGGACAGACCCAGACGAGCAGTACTTC

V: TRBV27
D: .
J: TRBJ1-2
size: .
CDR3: CASSLIGGAVNYGYTF
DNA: TGTGCCAGCAGTTTAATTGGGGGGGCTGTCAACTATGGCTACACCTTC

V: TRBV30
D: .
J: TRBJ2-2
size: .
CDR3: CAWIPREDTGELFF
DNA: TGTGCCTGGATCCCACGTGAGGACACCGGGGAGCTGTTTTTT

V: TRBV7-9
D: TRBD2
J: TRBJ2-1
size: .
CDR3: CASSLVASGAYNEQFF
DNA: TGTGCCAGCAGCTTAGTGGCTAGCGGGGCCTACAATGAGCAGTTCTTC

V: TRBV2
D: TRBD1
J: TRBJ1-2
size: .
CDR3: CASGDSRSAGYTF
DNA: TGTGCCAGCGGGGACAGTCGTTCGGCCGGCTACACCTTC

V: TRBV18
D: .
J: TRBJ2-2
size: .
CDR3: CASSQLEGRIAGELFF
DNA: TGTGCCAGCTCACAGCTCGAGGGTAGGATTGCCGGGGAGCTGTTTTTT

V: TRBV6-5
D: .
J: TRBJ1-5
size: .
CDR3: CASSEGTDNQPQHF
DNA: TGTGCCAGCAGTGAGGGCACAGACAATCAGCCCCAGCATTTT

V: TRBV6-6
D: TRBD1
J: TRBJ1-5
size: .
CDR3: CASSWDRGSNQPQHF
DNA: TGTGCCAGCAGTTGGGACAGGGGGAGCAATCAGCCCCAGCATTTT

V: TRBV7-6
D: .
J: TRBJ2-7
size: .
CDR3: CASSLRGPTYEQYF
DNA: TGTGCCAGCAGCTTAAGAGGGCCCACCTACGAGCAGTACTTC

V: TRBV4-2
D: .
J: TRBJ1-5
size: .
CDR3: CASSQGGLFRPQHF
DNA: TGTGCCAGCAGCCAAGGAGGGCTGTTTCGGCCCCAGCATTTT

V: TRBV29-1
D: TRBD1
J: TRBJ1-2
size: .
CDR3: CSVEGRGPGQGIANYGYTF
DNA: TGCAGCGTTGAAGGGCGGGGACCGGGACAGGGGATAGCTAACTATGGCTACACCTTC